A single sample is the source of the 12 T cell receptor beta chains below, sequenced in a study of shared clonotypes between healthy human individuals. Using immunoSEQ multiplex PCR, the repertoire was profiled, and TCRdb retains in-frame clones only, with some absent. The sample carries approximately 980,000 clones, 76% recorded once. Sample: memory CD4+ T cells sorted from blood. Subset specified: CD45RA-negative fraction. The receptors were sampled from a young man in good health.

The chain has TRBV6-1 and TRBJ1-1; unclear D gene. The CDR3 spans 13 residues. V was pared by 11 bases and J by 1 base, with 14 bases between. CDR1 is MNHNS, CDR2 SASEGT, per germline. DNA for the CDR3: TGTGCCGAAGGAGATCCCCAGAACACTGAAGCTTTCTTT. It specifies CAEGDPQNTEAFF.

Here the CDR3 reads CASSGPPGHLQETQYF. The CDR3 DNA is TGCGCCAGCAGTGGGCCCCCCGGACACCTCCAAGAGACCCAGTACTTC. This rearrangement joins TRBV10-2 to TRBJ2-5; the D gene is possibly TRBD1 (5 bases). V was clipped by 4 bases and J by 1 base, with 16 bases between them. This CDR3 spans 16 amino acids. Germline V gene data show CDR1 as WSHSY and CDR2 as SAAADI.

DNA for the CDR3: TGTGCCAGCAGGGGGACAGGGTTCGCTGAAGCTTTCTTT. Translation gives CASRGTGFAEAFF. The chain links TRBV25-1 to TRBJ1-1; 9 bases agree with TRBD1. Germline CDR1 and CDR2: MGHDK and SYGVNS. The J segment lost 6 bases and the V segment lost 6 bases, leaving 5 bases of the junction unmatched. CDR3 length: 13 amino acids.

This clone showed up just once. The CDR3 DNA reads TGTGCCAGCAGCCTAGGACGAAATACGCAGTATTTT. Protein sequence: CASSLGRNTQYF. The chain joins TRBV27 to TRBJ2-3; no clear D. CDR1 is MNHEY, CDR2 SMNVEV, per germline (reference sequence). This CDR3 has 12 residues. Trimming pared 6 bases from V and 7 bases from J, leaving 11 bases between.

The rearrangement joins TRBV7-3 to TRBJ2-6, with D perhaps matching TRBD1 (5 bases). V gave up 5 bases and J gave up 2 bases, with 13 bases separating them. Germline CDR1 SGHTA, CDR2 FQGTGA. The CDR3 runs to 16 residues. For the CDR3, the DNA is TGTGCCAGCAGCCAAGGGGTAGGGGCTGGGGCCAACGTCCTGACTTTC. It specifies CASSQGVGAGANVLTF.

V and J are TRBV28 and TRBJ1-5; 10 bases line up with TRBD1. CDR1 MDHEN and CDR2 SYDVKM come from the germline V gene. The V segment lost 8 bases and the J segment 4 bases; nucleotides outside the gene matches: 11. The CDR3 has 16 amino acids. The chain's CDR3 is CASLTGQGVENQPQHF. The CDR3, as DNA: TGTGCCAGCCTGACCGGACAGGGGGTAGAGAATCAGCCCCAGCATTTT.

The chain links TRBV10-3 to TRBJ1-1; D remains ambiguous. Trimming took 5 bases from V and 0 from J, leaving 10 bases between them. The CDR3 sequence is 14 residues long. Per the germline V gene, CDR1 is ENHRY and CDR2 is SYGVKD. This CDR3 reads CAISPRALNTEAFF. The CDR3 nucleotides are TGTGCCATCAGTCCCCGGGCCCTGAACACTGAAGCTTTCTTT.

The chain uses TRBV4-1 and TRBJ2-3; 9 bases fit TRBD2. Trimming removed 3 bases from V and 0 bases from J; junction bases left unmatched: 7. CDR3 length: 17 residues. Germline V lookup: CDR1 MGHRA, CDR2 YSYEKL. The chain's CDR3 is CASSQGSGGPSTDTQYF. In DNA, the CDR3 is TGCGCCAGCAGCCAGGGTAGCGGGGGACCTAGCACAGATACGCAGTATTTT.

This chain links TRBV5-1 with TRBJ1-1, with 8 bases that match TRBD1. Germline V gene sequence: CDR1 SGHRS, CDR2 YFSETQ. V gave up 4 bases and J gave up 7 bases; unmatched junction bases: 12. The CDR3 covers 15 residues. CDR3 sequence: CASSPVDREGYEAFF. The CDR3, as DNA: TGCGCCAGCAGCCCGGTGGACAGGGAAGGATATGAAGCTTTCTTT. Drawing the rest from reference TRBV5-1 and TRBJ1-1, the complete variable domain is KAGVTQTPRYLIKTRGQQVTLSCSPISGHRSVSWYQQTPGQGLQFLFEYFSETQRNKGNFPGRFSGRQFSNSRSEMNVSTLELGDSALYLCASSPVDREGYEAFFGQGTRLTVV.

This clone was seen once. The chain employs TRBV7-2 and TRBJ1-5; no clear D gene. Germline V gene sequence: CDR1 SGHTA, CDR2 FQGNSA. The CDR3 length is 13 residues. Trimming removed 2 bases at V and 6 bases at J, with 8 bases between. This chain's CDR3 is CASSLLSGQPQHF. Written as DNA, the CDR3 is TGTGCCAGCAGCTTACTCTCTGGTCAGCCCCAGCATTTT.

This chain links TRBV4-2 with TRBJ2-3; the D gene is possibly TRBD2 (6 bases). Germline CDR1 reads LGHNA; CDR2 reads YNFKEQ. Trimming removed 4 bases at V and 5 bases at J, with 13 bases between. CDR3 length: 14 residues. Here the CDR3 DNA reads TGTGCCAGCAGCCCTAGCGTGGAAGGAGATACGCAGTATTTT. Its translation: CASSPSVEGDTQYF.

The V gene is TRBV6-1, the J gene TRBJ1-3, with TRBD1 matching over 9 bases. The CDR3 extends over 14 amino acids. V gave up 11 bases and J gave up 4 bases; unmatched junction bases: 9. Germline-derived CDR1 and CDR2 are MNHNS and SASEGT. The CDR3 here is CALQGASSGNTIYF. CDR3 DNA sequence: TGTGCCCTACAGGGGGCGAGTAGCGGAAACACCATATATTTT.